The entry that follows covers one T cell receptor (beta chain) sequence. This sample is part of a study of blood T cell repertoires in COVID-19. The wider study: From T cells, B-cell-depleted T cells, or PBMCs came the material, which was cDNA or gDNA.

Trimming took off 0 bases at V and 2 bases at J, with 11 bases between the two ends. CDR3 length: 15 residues. The germline V gene has CDR1 SGHRS and CDR2 YFSETQ. Produced via immunoSEQ multiplex PCR; TCRdb's table is partial and in-frame only. In the table there are 120,000 to 150,000 clones, about four fifths of which are singletons. The sequence came from a woman aged 80 or over in a cohort sampled during active or convalescent COVID-19. The sequencing sample was made of peripheral blood. The V gene is TRBV5-1, the J gene TRBJ1-1; weak D call: TRBD1 (5 bases). Here the CDR3 reads CASSLDGQINTEAFF. The CDR3 DNA follows: TGCGCCAGCAGCTTGGACGGACAAATTAACACTGAAGCTTTCTTT.